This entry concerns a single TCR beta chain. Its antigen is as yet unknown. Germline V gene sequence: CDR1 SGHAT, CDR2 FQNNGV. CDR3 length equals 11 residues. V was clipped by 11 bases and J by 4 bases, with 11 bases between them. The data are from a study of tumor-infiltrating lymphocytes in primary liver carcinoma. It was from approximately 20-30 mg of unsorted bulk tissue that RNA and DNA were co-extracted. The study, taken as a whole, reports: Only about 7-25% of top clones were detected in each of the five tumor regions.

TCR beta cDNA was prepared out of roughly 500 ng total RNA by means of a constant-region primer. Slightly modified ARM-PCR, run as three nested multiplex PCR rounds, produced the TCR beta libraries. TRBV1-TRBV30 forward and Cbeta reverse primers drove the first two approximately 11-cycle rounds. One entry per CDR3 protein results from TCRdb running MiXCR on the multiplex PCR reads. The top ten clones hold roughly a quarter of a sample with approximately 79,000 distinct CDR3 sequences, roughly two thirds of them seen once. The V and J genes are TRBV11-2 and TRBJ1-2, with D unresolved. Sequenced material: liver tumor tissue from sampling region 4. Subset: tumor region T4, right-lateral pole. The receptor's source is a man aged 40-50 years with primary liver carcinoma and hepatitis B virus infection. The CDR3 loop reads CAVISPYGYTF. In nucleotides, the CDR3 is TGTGCCGTAATAAGTCCCTATGGCTACACCTTC.